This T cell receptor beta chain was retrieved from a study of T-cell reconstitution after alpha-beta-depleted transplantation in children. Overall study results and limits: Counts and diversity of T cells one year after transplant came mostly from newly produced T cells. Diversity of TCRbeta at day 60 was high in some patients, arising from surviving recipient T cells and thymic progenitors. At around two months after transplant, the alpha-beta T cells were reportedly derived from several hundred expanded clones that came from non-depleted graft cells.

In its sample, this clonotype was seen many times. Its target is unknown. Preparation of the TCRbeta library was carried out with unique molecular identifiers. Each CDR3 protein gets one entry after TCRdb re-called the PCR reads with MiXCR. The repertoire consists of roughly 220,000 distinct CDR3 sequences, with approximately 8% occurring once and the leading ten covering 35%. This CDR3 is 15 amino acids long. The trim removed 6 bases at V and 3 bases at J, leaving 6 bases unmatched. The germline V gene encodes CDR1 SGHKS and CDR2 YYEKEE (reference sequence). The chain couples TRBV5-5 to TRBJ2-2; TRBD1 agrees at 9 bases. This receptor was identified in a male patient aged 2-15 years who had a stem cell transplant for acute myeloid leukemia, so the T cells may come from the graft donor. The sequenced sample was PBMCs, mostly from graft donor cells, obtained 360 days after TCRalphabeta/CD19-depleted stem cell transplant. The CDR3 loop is CASISGTGYTGELFF. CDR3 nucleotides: TGTGCCAGCATCTCCGGGACAGGGTACACCGGGGAGCTGTTTTTT.